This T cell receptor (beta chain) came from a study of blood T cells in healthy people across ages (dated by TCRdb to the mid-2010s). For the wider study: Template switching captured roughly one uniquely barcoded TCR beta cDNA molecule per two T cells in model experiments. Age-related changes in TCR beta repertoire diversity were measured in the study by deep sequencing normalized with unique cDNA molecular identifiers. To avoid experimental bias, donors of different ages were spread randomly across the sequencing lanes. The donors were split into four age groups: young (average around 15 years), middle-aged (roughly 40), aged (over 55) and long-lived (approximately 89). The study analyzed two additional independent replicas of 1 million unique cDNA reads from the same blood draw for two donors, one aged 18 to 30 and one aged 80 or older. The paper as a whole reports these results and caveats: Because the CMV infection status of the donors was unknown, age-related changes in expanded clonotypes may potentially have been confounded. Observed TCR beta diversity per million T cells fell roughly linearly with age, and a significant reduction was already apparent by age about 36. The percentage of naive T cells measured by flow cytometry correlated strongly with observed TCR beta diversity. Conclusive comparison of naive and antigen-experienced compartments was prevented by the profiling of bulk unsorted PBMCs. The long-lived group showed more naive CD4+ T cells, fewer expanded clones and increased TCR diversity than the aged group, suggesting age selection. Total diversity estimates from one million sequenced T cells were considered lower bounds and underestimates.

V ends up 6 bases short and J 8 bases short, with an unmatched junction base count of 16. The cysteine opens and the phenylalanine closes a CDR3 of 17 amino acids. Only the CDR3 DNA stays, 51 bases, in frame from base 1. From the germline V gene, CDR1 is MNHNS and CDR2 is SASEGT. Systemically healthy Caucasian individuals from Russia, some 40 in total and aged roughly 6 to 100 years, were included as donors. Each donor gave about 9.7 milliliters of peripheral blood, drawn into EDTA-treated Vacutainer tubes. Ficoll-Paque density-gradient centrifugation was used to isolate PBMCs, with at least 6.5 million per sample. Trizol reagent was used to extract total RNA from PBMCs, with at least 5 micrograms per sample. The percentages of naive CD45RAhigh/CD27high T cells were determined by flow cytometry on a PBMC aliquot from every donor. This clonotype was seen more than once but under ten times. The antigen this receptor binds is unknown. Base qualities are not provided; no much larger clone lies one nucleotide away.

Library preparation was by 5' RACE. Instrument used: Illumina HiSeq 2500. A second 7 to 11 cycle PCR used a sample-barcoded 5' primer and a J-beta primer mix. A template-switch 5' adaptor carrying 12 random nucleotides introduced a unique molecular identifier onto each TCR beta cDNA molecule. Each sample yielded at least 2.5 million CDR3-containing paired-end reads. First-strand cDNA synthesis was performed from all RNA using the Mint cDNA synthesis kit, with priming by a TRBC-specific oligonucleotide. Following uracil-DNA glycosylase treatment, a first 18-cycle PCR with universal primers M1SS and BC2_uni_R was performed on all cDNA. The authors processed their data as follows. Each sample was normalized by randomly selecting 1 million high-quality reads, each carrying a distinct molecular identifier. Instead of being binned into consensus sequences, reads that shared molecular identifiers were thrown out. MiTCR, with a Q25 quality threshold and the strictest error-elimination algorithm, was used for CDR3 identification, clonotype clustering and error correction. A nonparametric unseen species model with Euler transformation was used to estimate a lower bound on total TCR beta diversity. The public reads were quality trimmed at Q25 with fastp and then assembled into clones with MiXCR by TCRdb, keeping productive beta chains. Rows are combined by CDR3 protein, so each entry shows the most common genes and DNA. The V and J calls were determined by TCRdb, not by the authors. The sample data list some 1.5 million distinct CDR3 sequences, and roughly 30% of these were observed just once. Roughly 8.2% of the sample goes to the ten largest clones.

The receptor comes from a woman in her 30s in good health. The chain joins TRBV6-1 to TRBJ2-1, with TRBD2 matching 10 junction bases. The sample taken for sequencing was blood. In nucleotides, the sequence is TGTGCCAGCAGCAGGACTAGCGGTGCTCTCTTACACCATGAGCAGTTCTTC. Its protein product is CASSRTSGALLHHEQFF.